This TCR beta chain comes out of a study of blood T cell repertoires in COVID-19. Across the whole study: COVID-19 samples collected from the United States, Italy and Spain covered acute and convalescent phases. T cells, B-cell-depleted T cells, or PBMCs supplied cDNA or gDNA.

Per the germline V gene, CDR1 is SEHNR and CDR2 is FQNEAQ (reference sequence). The CDR3 totals 14 residues. V shed 4 bases and J 5 bases; nucleotides not matched to a gene: 6. The method was immunoSEQ multiplex PCR; TCRdb's version includes in-frame clones alone and lacks a portion of them. This table has 380,000 or so clones, 88% appearing once. The cohort comprised adults aged about 18 to 100 years residing in under 30 US areas. This TCR was recovered from a woman between 40 and 50 years old with acute COVID-19. Sequencing was performed on PBMCs or T cells enriched from blood (not recorded which). This rearrangement joins TRBV7-9 to TRBJ2-5; TRBD1 matches at 8 bases. CDR3 sequence: CASSWGTGEETQYF. As DNA, the CDR3 is TGTGCCAGCAGCTGGGGGACAGGAGAGGAGACCCAGTACTTC.